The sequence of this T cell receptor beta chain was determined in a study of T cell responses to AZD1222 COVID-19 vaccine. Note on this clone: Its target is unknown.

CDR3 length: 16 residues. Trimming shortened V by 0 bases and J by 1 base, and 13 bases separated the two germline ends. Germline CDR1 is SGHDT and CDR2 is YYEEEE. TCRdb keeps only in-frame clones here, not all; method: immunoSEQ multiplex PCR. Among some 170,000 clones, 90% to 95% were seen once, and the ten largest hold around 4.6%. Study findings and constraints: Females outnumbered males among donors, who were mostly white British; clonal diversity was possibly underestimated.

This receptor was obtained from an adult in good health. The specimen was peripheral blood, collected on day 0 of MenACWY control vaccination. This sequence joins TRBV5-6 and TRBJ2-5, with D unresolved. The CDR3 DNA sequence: TGTGCCAGCAGCTTGGCTGGATCGGGTACCCAAGAGACCCAGTACTTC. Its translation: CASSLAGSGTQETQYF.